One and the same sample provided the 5 T cell receptor beta chains below, sequenced in a study of identical twins. TCRdb reprocessed the 5' RACE reads via MiXCR and lists one record per CDR3 protein. This sample has 350,000 to 400,000 distinct CDR3 sequences, with around 9% found just once. Material for sequencing was naive T cells sorted from blood. These receptor sequences come from a woman in her fifties or sixties in good health.

This clonotype was detected many times. The CDR3 protein is CASSDQTGGKAFF. The CDR3 DNA reads TGTGCCAGCAGTGACCAGACAGGGGGCAAAGCTTTCTTT. V is TRBV25-1 and J is TRBJ1-1; 10 bases line up with TRBD1. This CDR3 has 13 amino acids. J gave up 9 bases and V 3 bases, and 4 bases lay outside the gene matches. The germline CDR1 and CDR2 sequences are MGHDK and SYGVNS.

This clonotype has a handful of counts. This chain uses TRBV5-5 with TRBJ2-2, with 9 bases lining up with TRBD2. From germline, CDR1 is SGHKS and CDR2 YYEKEE (reference sequence). The CDR3 extends over 18 amino acids. Trimming cost V 4 bases and J 4 bases; bases outside gene matches: 14. CDR3 loop: CASSLVRVAGAVTGELFF. The CDR3 region has the DNA TGTGCCAGCAGCCTCGTTCGGGTAGCGGGAGCCGTCACCGGGGAGCTGTTTTTT.

The J gene is TRBJ1-1, the V gene TRBV29-1; no clear D gene. Trimming shortened V by 4 bases and J by 6 bases, and 9 bases separated the two germline ends. Germline lookup yields CDR1 SQVTM and CDR2 ANQGSEA. CDR3 length equals 11 residues. The CDR3 spells CSVGDGAEAFF. The CDR3 DNA is TGCAGCGTTGGAGATGGGGCTGAAGCTTTCTTT.

This clonotype was observed at least ten times. The CDR3 DNA is TGCGCCAGCAGCTTGGGACAGGGGCGAAACGAGCAGTACTTC. It yields the protein CASSLGQGRNEQYF. The genes are TRBV5-1 and TRBJ2-7; 8 nucleotides agree with TRBD1. Looked up from germline, CDR1 is SGHRS and CDR2 is YFSETQ. This CDR3 comprises 14 residues. J was trimmed by 5 bases and V by 0 bases; bases with no gene match: 4. Using reference TRBV5-1 and TRBJ2-7 for the parts outside the CDR3, the full variable domain is KAGVTQTPRYLIKTRGQQVTLSCSPISGHRSVSWYQQTPGQGLQFLFEYFSETQRNKGNFPGRFSGRQFSNSRSEMNVSTLELGDSALYLCASSLGQGRNEQYFGPGTRLTVT.

The chain is built from TRBV5-1 and TRBJ2-1; unclear D gene. Germline V gives CDR1 SGHRS, CDR2 YFSETQ. The CDR3 contains 15 residues. Between the trimmed V and J ends, which lost 0 bases and 2 bases, there was a span of 9 bases. The CDR3 protein is CASSLASPTYNEQFF. The DNA of the CDR3 is TGCGCCAGCAGCTTGGCCTCTCCCACCTACAATGAGCAGTTCTTC.